Below, 5 T cell receptor beta chains from the same sample are listed, as sequenced in a study of T cell responses to AZD1222 COVID-19 vaccine. Sequencing used immunoSEQ multiplex PCR; TCRdb keeps in-frame clones, though not all of them. The sample consists of approximately 190,000 clones, 93% of them appearing once. Sample: peripheral blood, taken 28 days after the second AZD1222 dose. The receptors were sampled from an adult who received the AZD1222 COVID-19 vaccine.

The CDR3 DNA reads TGTGCCAGCAGTTACGGGGGTGCGGGCAATCAGCCCCAGCATTTT. This encodes CASSYGGAGNQPQHF. This chain joins TRBV6-2 or TRBV6-3 and TRBJ1-5, with D perhaps matching TRBD1 (5 bases). The V end was cut by 2 bases, the J end by 2 bases, with 10 bases between. The CDR3 length is 15 residues. CDR1 is MNHEY, CDR2 SVGEGT, per germline.

The chain links TRBV10-1 to TRBJ1-5, with D hard to call. V lost 6 bases, J lost 2 bases, and 14 bases lay in between. The CDR3 consists of 15 residues. Germline CDR1 reads WNHNN; CDR2 reads SYGVQD (reference sequence). The CDR3 DNA reads TGCGCCAGCAGCCCCGGGAGAGATGGCAATCAGCCCCAGCATTTT. As protein: CASSPGRDGNQPQHF.

This chain uses TRBV7-9 with TRBJ1-1; D is possibly TRBD1 (6 bases). The CDR3 covers 13 residues. V was trimmed by 5 bases and J by 6 bases, leaving 13 bases between them. Germline CDR1 SEHNR, CDR2 FQNEAQ (reference sequence). The CDR3 DNA sequence: TGTGCCAGCAGCCGCGCAGGGGATCCTGAAGCTTTCTTT. It translates to CASSRAGDPEAFF.

The J gene is TRBJ2-1, the V gene TRBV7-3; D uncertain. The CDR3 contains 15 residues. Germline V gives CDR1 SGHTA, CDR2 FQGTGA. The V end was cut by 5 bases, the J end by 5 bases, with 16 bases between. CDR3 bases: TGTGCCAGCAGCCTGCCCGTGGGCCCCAACAATGAGCAGTTCTTC. It encodes CASSLPVGPNNEQFF.

This chain uses TRBV3-1 (or the pseudogene TRBV3-2) with TRBJ1-6, with D possibly matching TRBD1 (5 bases). The germline V gene encodes CDR1 LGHDT and CDR2 YNNKEL (reference sequence). The ends were cut back, 1 base at V and 14 bases at J, with 18 bases in the middle. This CDR3 has 15 amino acids. The CDR3 DNA follows: TGTGCCAGCAGCCAAGGGGCGGGGGTAGGTGGTTCCCTCCACTTT. Residues: CASSQGAGVGGSLHF.